These 26 T cell receptor beta chains were all obtained from the same sample, sequenced in a study of cytomegalovirus exposure and HLA in healthy donors. The primer mix had 60 Vbeta and 13 Jbeta primers. Assay: immunoSEQ multiplex PCR; the TCRdb copy retains only in-frame clones and omits some. The sample contains fewer than 130,000 clones, over 60% of which appear only once. Specimen: PBMCs. These receptors originate from a woman aged 25 to 39 in good health and CMV-seronegative.

The V call is TRBV4-2, the J call TRBJ2-2, with 11 bases that match TRBD2. Germline lookup yields CDR1 LGHNA and CDR2 YNFKEQ. The CDR3 sequence is 19 residues long. V lost 1 base and J lost 0; bases outside the gene matches: 7. The CDR3 spells CASSQVMPSGRTNTGELFF. Here the CDR3 DNA reads TGTGCCAGCAGCCAAGTAATGCCTAGCGGGAGGACGAACACCGGGGAGCTGTTTTTT.

This clone was found a few times. V is TRBV7-9 and J is TRBJ1-2; weak D call: TRBD1 (6 bases). The length of the CDR3 is 19 residues. Germline-derived CDR1 and CDR2 are SEHNR and FQNEAQ (reference sequence). The germline V and J ends were trimmed by 4 bases and 7 bases, with 31 bases remaining between them. The CDR3 spells CASSYNPHTVLRGKAGYTF. The CDR3 region has the DNA TGTGCCAGCAGCTATAACCCGCATACGGTTTTAAGGGGGAAGGCTGGCTACACCTTC.

The rearrangement uses TRBV6-6 and TRBJ2-3, with D perhaps matching TRBD1 (5 bases). The CDR3 loop spans 15 amino acids. Germline V gene data show CDR1 as MNHNY and CDR2 as SVGAGI (reference sequence). The V end was cut by 10 bases, the J end by 2 bases, with 19 bases between. In DNA, the CDR3 is TGTGCCACCATCCCGGTGGGGCCCCCCACAGATACGCAGTATTTT. This gives the protein CATIPVGPPTDTQYF.

The chain joins TRBV28 to TRBJ1-5, with D possibly TRBD1 on 6 matching bases. CDR3 length equals 15 residues. Germline V gene data show CDR1 as MDHEN and CDR2 as SYDVKM. Trimming took off 3 bases at V and 3 bases at J, with 12 bases between the two ends. For the CDR3, the DNA is TGTGCCAGCAGTTTTGTAGGGGGAATCAATCAGCCCCAGCATTTT. This translates into CASSFVGGINQPQHF. The whole variable domain, remainder taken from reference TRBV28 and TRBJ1-5, is DVKVTQSSRYLVKRTGEKVFLECVQDMDHENMFWYRQDPGLGLRLIYFSYDVKMKEKGDIPEGYSVSREKKERFSLILESASTNQTSMYLCASSFVGGINQPQHFGDGTRLSIL.

The V gene is TRBV13, the J gene TRBJ2-1; 10 positions agree with TRBD2. The CDR3 totals 16 residues. V shed 4 bases, J shed 6 bases, and the junction held 9 bases outside the gene matches. The germline V gene encodes CDR1 PRHDT and CDR2 FYEKMQ (reference sequence). DNA for the CDR3: TGTGCCAGCAGCTCCTTGGCTAGCGGGAGTAGCAATGAGCAGTTCTTC. This gives the protein CASSSLASGSSNEQFF. The entire variable domain, with the rest obtained from reference TRBV13 and TRBJ2-1, is as follows: AAGVIQSPRHLIKEKRETATLKCYPIPRHDTVYWYQQGPGQDPQFLISFYEKMQSDKGSIPDRFSAQQFSDYHSELNMSSLELGDSALYFCASSSLASGSSNEQFFGPGTRLTVL.

V gene TRBV5-5 combines with J gene TRBJ1-1; D not resolved. The V and J ends lost 1 base and 5 bases respectively, with 18 bases between them. The CDR3 consists of 16 residues. CDR1 is SGHKS and CDR2 is YYEKEE in the germline V gene (reference sequence). The DNA for the CDR3 is TGTGCCAGCAGCTTGTCCCAGGCGGCCGGGGAAACTGAAGCTTTCTTT. Protein: CASSLSQAAGETEAFF.

This clone was picked up a small number of times. The chain recombines TRBV14 with TRBJ2-7, with D tentatively TRBD2 (5 bases). The CDR3 length is 14 residues. V was clipped by 0 bases and J by 4 bases, with 10 bases between them. In germline, CDR1 is SGHDN, CDR2 FVKESK. CDR3 amino acids: CASSQDGGIYEQYF. The CDR3 coding sequence is TGTGCCAGCAGCCAAGACGGAGGAATTTACGAGCAGTACTTC.

The rearrangement links TRBV14 to TRBJ2-1; a possible D gene is TRBD2 (5 bases). The CDR3 covers 17 residues. V dropped 1 base and J dropped 0 bases, with 13 bases sitting between them. Germline V gene data show CDR1 as SGHDN and CDR2 as FVKESK. In DNA form, the CDR3 reads TGTGCCAGCAGCCAAGGTCCCCCAGCGGACTCCTACAATGAGCAGTTCTTC. It translates to CASSQGPPADSYNEQFF. Looking up the rest from reference TRBV14 and TRBJ2-1 gives the full variable domain: EAGVTQFPSHSVIEKGQTVTLRCDPISGHDNLYWYRRVMGKEIKFLLHFVKESKQDESGMPNNRFLAERTGGTYSTLKVQPAELEDSGVYFCASSQGPPADSYNEQFFGPGTRLTVL.

This clone came up once. This chain links TRBV30 with TRBJ1-2, with 7 bases aligning to TRBD1. The germline V gene has CDR1 GTSNPN and CDR2 SVGIG (reference sequence). The V segment lost 2 bases and the J segment 0 bases; nucleotides outside the gene matches: 18. This CDR3 region has 19 residues. As DNA, the CDR3 is TGTGCCTGGAGTCCCGTAGGGGACAGAGCTTTAAGCTCTAACTATGGCTACACCTTC. Translated, it gives CAWSPVGDRALSSNYGYTF.

The chain has TRBV19 and TRBJ1-1; D is unclear. The V and J ends lost 3 bases and 1 base respectively, with 9 bases between them. Looked up from germline, CDR1 is LNHDA and CDR2 is SQIVND (reference sequence). CDR3 length: 14 residues. DNA of the CDR3: TGTGCCAGTAGTATTCGAGCAGGGAACACTGAAGCTTTCTTT. Translating it yields CASSIRAGNTEAFF. Together with reference TRBV19 and TRBJ1-1, the CDR3 gives the full variable domain: DGGITQSPKYLFRKEGQNVTLSCEQNLNHDAMYWYRQDPGQGLRLIYYSQIVNDFQKGDIAEGYSVSREKKESFPLTVTSAQKNPTAFYLCASSIRAGNTEAFFGQGTRLTVV.

The rearrangement links TRBV6-1 to TRBJ2-7; no definite D call. Trimming left V 2 bases short and J 2 bases short, with 13 bases between. The germline V gene has CDR1 MNHNS and CDR2 SASEGT. This CDR3 region has 15 residues. The CDR3, as DNA: TGTGCCAGCAGTGAACTAAGTCAGCGACCCTACGAGCAGTACTTC. Translation gives CASSELSQRPYEQYF.

The chain uses TRBV28 and TRBJ2-1, with 7 bases identical to TRBD2. V was clipped by 6 bases and J by 0 bases; unmatched bases: 11. The CDR3 consists of 17 residues. Germline V CDR1 and CDR2: MDHEN, SYDVKM. CDR3 sequence reads: CASSTHMAGVSYNEQFF. CDR3 nucleotide sequence: TGTGCCAGCAGCACTCATATGGCGGGAGTCTCCTACAATGAGCAGTTCTTC. Supplemented by reference TRBV28 and TRBJ2-1, the full variable domain reads DVKVTQSSRYLVKRTGEKVFLECVQDMDHENMFWYRQDPGLGLRLIYFSYDVKMKEKGDIPEGYSVSREKKERFSLILESASTNQTSMYLCASSTHMAGVSYNEQFFGPGTRLTVL.

This clone has a single count. At one of its ends the junction is not consistent with the germline gene, which may arise from a read error. The genes are TRBV7-3 and TRBJ2-7, with 9 bases identical to TRBD2. Germline-derived CDR1 and CDR2 are SGHTA and FQGTGA. The CDR3 extends over 14 amino acids. This CDR3 is CASSPLAGAREQCF. CDR3 in DNA: TGTGCCAGCAGCCCGTTAGCGGGGGCCCGGGAGCAGTGCTTC.

The chain is built from TRBV7-2 and TRBJ1-4; 10 bases fit TRBD1. CDR1 and CDR2 (germline): SGHTA, FQGNSA. The J segment lost 9 bases and the V segment lost 0 bases, leaving 7 bases of the junction unmatched. The CDR3 spans 16 residues. CDR3 amino acids: CASSLAVGTGDQKLFF. CDR3 DNA sequence: TGTGCCAGCAGCTTAGCGGTGGGGACAGGGGATCAAAAACTGTTTTTT.

The chain joins TRBV4-2 to TRBJ1-3; D is ambiguous. CDR1 and CDR2 (germline): LGHNA, YNFKEQ. The V end was cut by 1 base, the J end by 0 bases, with 7 bases between. This CDR3 has 15 amino acids. The CDR3 region has the DNA TGTGCCAGCAGCCAAGTCGGTAGCTCTGGAAACACCATATATTTT. Translation: CASSQVGSSGNTIYF.

The chain joins TRBV4-1 to TRBJ1-2; TRBD1 aligns across 7 bases. The J segment lost 6 bases and the V segment lost 1 base, leaving 11 bases of the junction unmatched. Germline V gene data show CDR1 as MGHRA and CDR2 as YSYEKL. The CDR3 has 16 residues. The CDR3 DNA is TGCGCCAGCAGCCAAGGGACAGGTGTGTGGTCTGATGGCTACACCTTC. Its protein product is CASSQGTGVWSDGYTF.

The J gene is TRBJ2-1, the V gene TRBV5-4, with a tentative D call TRBD1 (5 bases). CDR1 and CDR2 from the germline V gene are SGHNT and YYREEE (reference sequence). V dropped 4 bases and J dropped 2 bases, with 16 bases sitting between them. The CDR3 has 16 amino acids. The CDR3 here is CASSGGVGLAYNEQFF. DNA of the CDR3: TGTGCCAGCAGCGGCGGCGTGGGGCTAGCCTACAATGAGCAGTTCTTC. The full variable domain, with the rest looked up from reference TRBV5-4 and TRBJ2-1, is ETGVTQSPTHLIKTRGQQVTLRCSSQSGHNTVSWYQQALGQGPQFIFQYYREEENGRGNFPPRFSGLQFPNYSSELNVNALELDDSALYLCASSGGVGLAYNEQFFGPGTRLTVL.

V is TRBV28 and J is TRBJ2-1; a possible D gene is TRBD2 (6 bases). Trimming removed 1 base at V and 7 bases at J, with 17 bases between. Germline V CDR1 and CDR2: MDHEN, SYDVKM. The CDR3 has 16 amino acids. In DNA, the CDR3 is TGTGCCAGCAGTTTATCCTTCGAACGGCGGGGAAATGAGCAGTTCTTC. It codes for CASSLSFERRGNEQFF.

This clone showed up just a few times. The chain is built from TRBV4-3 and TRBJ1-1, with TRBD1 matching over 7 bases. This CDR3 spans 15 amino acids. Per germline, CDR1 LGHNA and CDR2 YSLEER. After removal of 1 base from V and 2 bases from J, the junction contained 4 bases not matched to a gene. The CDR3 nucleotides are TGCGCCAGCAGCCAAGCGGACAGGAGAAACACTGAAGCTTTCTTT. Its translation is CASSQADRRNTEAFF.

The rearrangement uses TRBV6-1 and TRBJ1-5; possibly TRBD1 for D (5 bases). The ends were cut back, 7 bases at V and 4 bases at J, with 11 bases in the middle. From germline, CDR1 is MNHNS and CDR2 SASEGT. The CDR3 is made up of 13 amino acids. CDR3 bases: TGTGCCAGCATTGGGGCTGCAAATCAGCCCCAGCATTTT. Its protein product is CASIGAANQPQHF.

CDR3: CASSDTGTAGGTEAFF. Written as DNA, the CDR3 is TGTGCCAGCAGTGACACTGGGACGGCGGGGGGGACTGAAGCTTTCTTT. This chain joins TRBV6-1 and TRBJ1-1; TRBD1 is a possible D gene (5 bases). V was clipped by 3 bases and J by 5 bases, with 19 bases between them. The CDR3 is made up of 16 amino acids. Germline V lookup: CDR1 MNHNS, CDR2 SASEGT.

V and J are TRBV28 and TRBJ1-4; D remains unclear. The V gene lost 2 bases and the J gene lost 4 bases, with 11 bases spanning the gap. The V gene's germline CDR1 is MDHEN and CDR2 SYDVKM. The CDR3 sequence is 15 residues long. The CDR3 loop is CASSLQDSHNEKLFF. In nucleotides, the CDR3 is TGTGCCAGCAGTTTACAGGATTCCCATAATGAAAAACTGTTTTTT.

The chain recombines TRBV4-3 with TRBJ1-4; weak D call: TRBD1 (6 bases). Trimming took 5 bases from V and 6 from J, leaving 16 bases between them. Germline loops: CDR1 LGHNA, CDR2 YSLEER. This CDR3 is built from 15 residues. The chain's CDR3 is CASSRGSPGYEKLFF. Written as DNA, the CDR3 is TGCGCCAGCAGCAGGGGGTCCCCTGGCTATGAAAAACTGTTTTTT.

The genes are TRBV11-2 and TRBJ2-3, with a possible D match to TRBD2 (6 bases). The length of the CDR3 is 14 residues. Germline V gene lookup returns CDR1 SGHAT and CDR2 FQNNGV. V was pared by 5 bases and J by 4 bases, with 13 bases between. In DNA form, the CDR3 reads TGTGCCAGCAGCCCCGGAGGGGCCCCAGATACGCAGTATTTT. It specifies CASSPGGAPDTQYF.

V and J are TRBV4-3 and TRBJ2-1; 7 nucleotides match TRBD1. The V segment lost 0 bases and the J segment 16 bases; nucleotides outside the gene matches: 9. Germline V gene lookup returns CDR1 LGHNA and CDR2 YSLEER. This CDR3 region has 13 residues. This chain's CDR3 is CASSQESGQPRFF. The CDR3 DNA reads as TGCGCCAGCAGCCAAGAATCGGGACAGCCCCGCTTCTTC.

This chain connects TRBV5-1 to TRBJ1-5; D remains unclear. The CDR3 loop spans 14 amino acids. The V gene lost 4 bases and the J gene lost 6 bases, with 14 bases spanning the gap. Germline CDR1 reads SGHRS; CDR2 reads YFSETQ. For the CDR3, the DNA is TGCGCCAGCAGCGAGGGCCCCGGATCTCAGCCCCAGCATTTT. Residues: CASSEGPGSQPQHF.